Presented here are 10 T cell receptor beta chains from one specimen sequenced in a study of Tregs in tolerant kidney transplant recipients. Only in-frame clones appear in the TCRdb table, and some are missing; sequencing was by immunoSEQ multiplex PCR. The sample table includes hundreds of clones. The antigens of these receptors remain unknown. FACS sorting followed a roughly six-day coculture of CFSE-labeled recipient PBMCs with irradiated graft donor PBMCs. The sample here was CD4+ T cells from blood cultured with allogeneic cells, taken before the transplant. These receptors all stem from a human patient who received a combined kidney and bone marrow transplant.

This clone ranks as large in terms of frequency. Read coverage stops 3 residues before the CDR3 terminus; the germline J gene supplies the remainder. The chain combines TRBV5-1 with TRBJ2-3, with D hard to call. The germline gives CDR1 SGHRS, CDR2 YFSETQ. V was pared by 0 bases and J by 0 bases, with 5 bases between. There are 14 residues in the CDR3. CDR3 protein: CASSLALSTDTQYF. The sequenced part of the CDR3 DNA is TGCGCCAGCAGCTTGGCCCTAAGCACAGATACG. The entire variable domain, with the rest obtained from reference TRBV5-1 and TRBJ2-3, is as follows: KAGVTQTPRYLIKTRGQQVTLSCSPISGHRSVSWYQQTPGQGLQFLFEYFSETQRNKGNFPGRFSGRQFSNSRSEMNVSTLELGDSALYLCASSLALSTDTQYFGPGTRLTVL.

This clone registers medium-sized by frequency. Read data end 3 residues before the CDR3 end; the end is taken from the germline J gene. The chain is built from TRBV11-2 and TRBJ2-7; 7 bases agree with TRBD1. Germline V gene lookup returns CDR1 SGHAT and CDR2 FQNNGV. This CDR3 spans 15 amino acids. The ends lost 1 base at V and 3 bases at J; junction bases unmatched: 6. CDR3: CASSLGPQGVYEQYF. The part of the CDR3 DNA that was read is TGTGCCAGCAGCTTAGGGCCGCAGGGGGTCTACGAG.

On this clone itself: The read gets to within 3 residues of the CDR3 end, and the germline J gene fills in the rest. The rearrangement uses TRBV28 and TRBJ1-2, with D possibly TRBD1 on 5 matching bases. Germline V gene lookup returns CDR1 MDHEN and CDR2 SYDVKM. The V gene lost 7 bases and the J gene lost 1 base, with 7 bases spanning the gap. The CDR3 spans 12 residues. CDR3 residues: CASNQGNYGYTF. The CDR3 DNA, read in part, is TGTGCCAGCAACCAGGGTAACTATGGC.

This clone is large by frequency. The sequenced CDR3 bases are TGTGCCAGCGTGCGGGGGGGGGTGAACACCGGGGAG. Translating gives CASVRGGVNTGE. From start to end, the CDR3 is CASVRGGVNTGELFF. The gene calls are TRBV7-2 and TRBJ2-2; TRBD2 agrees at 9 bases. The CDR3 end is not reached by the read, which stops 3 residues before it; the germline J gene fills it in. Unmatched junction bases numbered 5, after V lost 8 bases and J lost 1 base. Germline CDR1 reads SGHTA; CDR2 reads FQGNSA. CDR3 length equals 15 residues.

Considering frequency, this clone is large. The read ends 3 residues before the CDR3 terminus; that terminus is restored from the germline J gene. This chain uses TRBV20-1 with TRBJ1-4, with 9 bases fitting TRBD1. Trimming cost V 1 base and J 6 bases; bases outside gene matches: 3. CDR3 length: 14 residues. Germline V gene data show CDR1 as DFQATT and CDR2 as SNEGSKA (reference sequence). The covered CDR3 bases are TGCAGTGCTAGAGCGACAGGGGGGGATGAAAAA. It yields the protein CSARATGGDEK. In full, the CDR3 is CSARATGGDEKLFF.

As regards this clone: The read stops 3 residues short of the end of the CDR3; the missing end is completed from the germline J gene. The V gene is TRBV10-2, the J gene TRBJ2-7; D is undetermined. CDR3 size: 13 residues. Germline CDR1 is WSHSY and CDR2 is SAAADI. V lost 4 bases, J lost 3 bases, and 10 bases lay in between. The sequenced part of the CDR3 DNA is TGCGCCAGCAGTGCGGGTTCGGGCTACGAG. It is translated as CASSAGSGYE. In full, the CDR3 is CASSAGSGYEQYF.

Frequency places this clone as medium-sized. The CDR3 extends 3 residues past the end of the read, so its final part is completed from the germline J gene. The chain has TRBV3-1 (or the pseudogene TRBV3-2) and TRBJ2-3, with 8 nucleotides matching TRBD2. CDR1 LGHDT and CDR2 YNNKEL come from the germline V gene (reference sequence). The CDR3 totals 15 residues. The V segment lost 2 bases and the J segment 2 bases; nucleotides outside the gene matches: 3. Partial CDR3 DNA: TGTGCCAGCAGCCAAAGCGGGGGAGTCACAGATACG. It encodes CASSQSGGVTDT. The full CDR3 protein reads CASSQSGGVTDTQYF.

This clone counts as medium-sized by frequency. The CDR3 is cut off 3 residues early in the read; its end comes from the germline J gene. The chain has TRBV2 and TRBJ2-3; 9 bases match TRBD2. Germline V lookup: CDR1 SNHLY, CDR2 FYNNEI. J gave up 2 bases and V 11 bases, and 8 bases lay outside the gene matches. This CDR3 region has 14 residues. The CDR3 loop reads CASVAGVHTDTQYF. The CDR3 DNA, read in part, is TGTGCCTCGGTAGCGGGAGTCCACACAGATACG.

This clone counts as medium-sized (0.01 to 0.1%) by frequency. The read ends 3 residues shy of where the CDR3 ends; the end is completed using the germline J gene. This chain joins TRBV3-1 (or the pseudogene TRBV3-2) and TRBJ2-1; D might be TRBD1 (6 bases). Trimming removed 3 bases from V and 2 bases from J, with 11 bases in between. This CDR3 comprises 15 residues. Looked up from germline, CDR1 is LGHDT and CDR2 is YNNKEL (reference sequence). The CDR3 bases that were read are TGTGCCAGCAGCCACCCAGGGGTCACCTACAATGAG. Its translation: CASSHPGVTYNE. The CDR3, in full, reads CASSHPGVTYNEQFF.

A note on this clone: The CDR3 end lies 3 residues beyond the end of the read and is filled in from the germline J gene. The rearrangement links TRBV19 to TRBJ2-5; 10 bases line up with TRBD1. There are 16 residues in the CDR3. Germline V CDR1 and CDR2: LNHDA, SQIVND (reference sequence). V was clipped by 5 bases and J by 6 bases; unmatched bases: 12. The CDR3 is CASSPRDRGIEKTQYF. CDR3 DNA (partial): TGTGCCAGTAGTCCCCGGGACAGGGGAATAGAGAAGACC.